The source of this T cell receptor beta chain is a study of T-cell reconstitution after alpha-beta-depleted transplantation in children (dated by TCRdb to the mid-2010s). General notes on the study: T-cell immune reconstitution after TCRalphabeta/CD19-depleted allogeneic hematopoietic cell transplantation in children was quantitatively tracked in the study by means of TCR repertoire profiling. Here is what the overall study found, with its caveats: Over subsequent months, a decline in hyperexpanded clone frequencies was noted, and after one year, T-cell counts and TCRbeta diversity were mostly ascribed to newly produced T cells. About two months after transplant, the apparently early recovery of alphabetaT-cell counts reportedly depended on just several hundred clones that had expanded rapidly and came from non-depleted graft cells. The high TCRbeta diversity at day 60 in some patients was ascribed to recipient T cells and intrathymic progenitors that had survived conditioning.

Library construction relied on PCR. Reads for this sample came from an Illumina HiSeq 2500. TCR library preparation used molecular barcoding, with unique molecular identifiers applied to normalize quantification of the TCRbeta repertoire. TCRdb reran the public reads through fastp at Q25 and MiXCR, keeping productive beta chains. Each CDR3 protein appears once, grouped with its most common genes and DNA. The sample table contains roughly 300,000 distinct CDR3 sequences; only one count was recorded for 11% of them. The top ten clones comprise roughly a quarter of the sample. Here V drops 6 bases and J drops 2 bases, and the junction holds 11 bases not matched to any gene. Per the germline V gene, SQVTM is the CDR1 and ANQGSEA is the CDR2. Reading from cysteine to phenylalanine, the CDR3 counts 17 amino acids. The only DNA kept is the CDR3, 51 bases in frame from the first base. What the treatment or condition label conveys for this sample: allogeneic hematopoietic cell transplantation with graft depleted of TCRalphabeta T cells and CD19 B cells. Transplant recipients were children who received TCRalphabeta/CD19-depleted allogeneic hematopoietic cell grafts.

This clonotype has a count of ten or more. Its target antigen remains unknown. The input lacks base qualities; no much larger clone sits a single base away. The rearrangement joined TRBV29-1 to TRBJ2-1; the junction holds 12 bases that match TRBD2. The specimen was peripheral blood, collected 180 days after TCRalphabeta/CD19-depleted stem cell transplant. The TCR originated in a male patient aged 2 to 10 who had a stem cell transplant for chronic granulomatous disease, so the T cells may come from the graft donor. In nucleotides, the sequence is TGCAGCGTCGCGCTTGGGCTAGCGGGAGGGGCCTACAATGAGCAGTTCTTC. It is translated as CSVALGLAGGAYNEQFF.